A single sample is the source of the 13 T cell receptor beta chains below, sequenced in a study of T cells in Graves' hyperthyroidism and ophthalmopathy. RNA transcripts were the template for amplifying TCR beta CDR3 regions. First-round RT-PCR with HTBI primers amplified the TCR CDR3 region. In TCRdb, the multiplex PCR reads were re-called with MiXCR into one record per CDR3 protein. The data contain approximately 410,000 distinct CDR3 sequences, roughly an eighth of them seen just once; the ten biggest clones take up 5.3%. Material: blood. The source is a woman aged 18-29 years with Graves' hyperthyroidism.

The chain carries TRBV7-2 and TRBJ2-2; no reliable D call. Germline V CDR1 and CDR2: SGHTA, FQGNSA. Trimming left V 5 bases short and J 9 bases short, with 16 bases between. The CDR3 sequence is 14 residues long. The CDR3 DNA reads TGTGCCAGCAGCGGCCTCCCTCGAGTAAGGGAGCTGTTTTTT. Protein product: CASSGLPRVRELFF.

At least ten counts were recorded for this clonotype. The chain has TRBV7-6 and TRBJ2-7, with D unresolved. The CDR3 totals 13 residues. V shed 5 bases and J shed 3 bases, with 11 bases lying between them. Germline V gives CDR1 SGHVS, CDR2 FNYEAQ. The CDR3 bases are TGTGCCAGCAGCCCGTTTTTGGACTACGAGCAGTACTTC. Amino acid sequence: CASSPFLDYEQYF.

This clonotype was picked up a small number of times. J is TRBJ1-3 and V is TRBV5-6; 9 nucleotides line up with TRBD1. Losses at the gene ends were 4 bases for V and 4 bases for J; bases not matched to a gene: 6. Germline assignment: CDR1 SGHDT and CDR2 YYEEEE. The CDR3 is 15 amino acids. The CDR3 loop reads CASSLPTGGGNTIYF. The CDR3 DNA sequence: TGTGCCAGCAGCCTCCCGACAGGGGGGGGAAACACCATATATTTT.

This clonotype was counted only a few times. The J gene is TRBJ2-4, the V gene TRBV18; 7 bases map to TRBD1. With V trimmed by 2 bases and J by 0 bases, 7 bases remained unmatched. From germline, CDR1 is KGHSH and CDR2 LQKENI. The CDR3 length is 17 residues. The CDR3 bases are TGTGCCAGCTCACCAATTCCGGGACAGTCAGCCAAAAACATTCAGTACTTC. This codes for CASSPIPGQSAKNIQYF.

This clonotype was recorded many times. The rearrangement uses TRBV5-1 and TRBJ2-5, with D possibly being TRBD2 (5 bases). CDR1 is SGHRS and CDR2 is YFSETQ in the germline V gene. V was shortened by 4 bases and J by 4 bases, with 11 bases between the two germline ends. The CDR3 runs 13 residues. This CDR3 reads CASSPEGRETQYF. The CDR3, as DNA: TGCGCCAGCAGCCCCGAAGGGAGAGAGACCCAGTACTTC.

At least ten counts were recorded for this clonotype. The V call is TRBV27, the J call TRBJ2-7; weak D call: TRBD1 (6 bases). Germline-derived CDR1 and CDR2 are MNHEY and SMNVEV (reference sequence). V was clipped by 6 bases and J by 2 bases, with 14 bases between them. CDR3 size: 14 residues. The CDR3, as DNA: TGTGCCAGCAGCCCGCGAGGGGGAACCTACGAGCAGTACTTC. Translated, it gives CASSPRGGTYEQYF.

There are many counts of this clonotype. The V call is TRBV29-1, the J call TRBJ1-1; D remains ambiguous. This CDR3 region has 10 residues. Germline assignment: CDR1 SQVTM and CDR2 ANQGSEA. V was cut by 6 bases and J by 4 bases, with 6 bases left in between. CDR3 amino acids: CSVSGTEAFF. The CDR3 DNA is TGCAGCGTCAGTGGCACTGAAGCTTTCTTT.

The chain joins TRBV28 to TRBJ1-5, with D perhaps TRBD1 (5 bases). Trimming took 4 bases from V and 4 from J, leaving 14 bases between them. This CDR3 contains 15 residues. CDR1 and CDR2 from the germline V gene are MDHEN and SYDVKM. Here the CDR3 reads CASSSTKGPNQPQHF. The CDR3 bases are TGTGCCAGCAGTTCCACGAAGGGGCCGAATCAGCCCCAGCATTTT.

This clonotype was observed many times. The rearrangement joins TRBV27 to TRBJ2-1, with D perhaps matching TRBD2 (6 bases). CDR3 length: 14 residues. In germline, CDR1 is MNHEY, CDR2 SMNVEV (reference sequence). The V gene lost 4 bases and the J gene lost 6 bases, with 13 bases spanning the gap. The CDR3 sequence: CASSWRGPGNEQFF. CDR3 bases: TGTGCCAGCAGTTGGAGGGGTCCCGGCAATGAGCAGTTCTTC.

This clonotype was found many times. The chain employs TRBV12-5 and TRBJ2-1, with TRBD2 identical over 9 bases. V trimming: 5 bases; J trimming: 8 bases; junction bases outside the gene matches: 16. Germline V gene lookup returns CDR1 LGHNT and CDR2 FRNRAP. The CDR3 sequence is 17 residues long. CDR3 sequence: CASGPKGLAILGDEQFF. CDR3 bases: TGTGCTAGTGGTCCCAAGGGACTAGCTATTCTCGGAGATGAGCAGTTCTTC.

This clonotype occurred many times. The V gene is TRBV7-8, the J gene TRBJ1-3; D not certain. The germline gives CDR1 SGHVS, CDR2 FQNEAQ. This CDR3 is 17 amino acids long. Trimming removed 3 bases from V and 0 bases from J, with 15 bases in between. The CDR3 nucleotides are TGTGCCAGCAGCTTCAATCAACCCGGGGTCTCTGGAAACACCATATATTTT. Its translation: CASSFNQPGVSGNTIYF.

This clonotype was observed a few times. At one end, the junction sequence differs from germline, possibly due to a read error. The V and J genes are TRBV10-3 and TRBJ2-7, with 10 bases aligning to TRBD2. Germline CDR1 reads ENHRY; CDR2 reads SYGVKD. The CDR3 length is 16 residues. CDR3 loop: CAVSESLAGAGSEQYF. The CDR3 bases are TGTGCCGTCAGTGAGTCGCTAGCGGGAGCGGGGAGCGAGCAGTACTTC.

CDR3 amino acids: CASSVVSGNEQFF. The CDR3 nucleotides read TGTGCCAGCAGCGTAGTTTCGGGGAATGAGCAGTTCTTC. The chain is built from TRBV9 and TRBJ2-1, with D perhaps TRBD2 (5 bases). The germline V gene has CDR1 SGDLS and CDR2 YYNGEE. The CDR3 sequence is 13 residues long. Trimming cost V 0 bases and J 7 bases, with 8 bases left between them.